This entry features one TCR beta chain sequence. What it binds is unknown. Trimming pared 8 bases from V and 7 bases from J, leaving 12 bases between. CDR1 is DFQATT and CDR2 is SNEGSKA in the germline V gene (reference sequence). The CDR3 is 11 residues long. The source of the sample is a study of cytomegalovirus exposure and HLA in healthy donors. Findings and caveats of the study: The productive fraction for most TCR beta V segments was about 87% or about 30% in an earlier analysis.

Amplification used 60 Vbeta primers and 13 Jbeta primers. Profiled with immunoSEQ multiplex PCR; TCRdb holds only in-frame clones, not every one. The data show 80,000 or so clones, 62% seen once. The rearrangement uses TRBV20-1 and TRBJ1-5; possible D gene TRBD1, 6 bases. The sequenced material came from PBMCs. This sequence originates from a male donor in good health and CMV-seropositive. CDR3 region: CSTGTNQPQHF. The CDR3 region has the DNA TGCAGTACCGGGACAAACCAGCCCCAGCATTTT.